The T cell receptor beta chain described here comes from a study of blood T cell repertoires in COVID-19. Across the whole study: Nucleic acid was either cDNA or gDNA, and it came from T cells, B-cell-depleted T cells, or PBMCs.

With 6 bases clipped from V and 6 bases from J, the junction kept 10 bases outside the gene matches. CDR1 and CDR2 from the germline V gene are SGHDT and YYEEEE. This CDR3 comprises 15 residues. Using immunoSEQ multiplex PCR, the repertoire was profiled, and TCRdb retains in-frame clones only, with some absent. The sample consists of around 250,000 clones, less than 90% of them appearing once. Sequencing was performed on peripheral blood. The source is a man aged 55-75 years with acute or convalescent COVID-19. The gene calls are TRBV5-6 and TRBJ2-1; 9 bases agree with TRBD2. CDR3 sequence: CASNRAGGPVNEQFF. CDR3 coding DNA: TGTGCCAGCAACAGAGCGGGAGGCCCGGTCAATGAGCAGTTCTTC.